The 31 T cell receptor beta chains reported below all come from one sample, sequenced in a study of T cell responses to AZD1222 COVID-19 vaccine (TCRdb year 2021). Interpreted using the paper, the time point label stands for: baseline before first vaccination. Libraries came from the immunoSEQ multiplex PCR assay. What TCRdb holds here is the immuneACCESS table cut down to in-frame rearrangements. Part of the clones is not present; checked against another copy, under half of the missing clones reflect an unresolved V gene, and the others are unexplained. The sample data list some 200,000 clones, and approximately 90% of these were observed just once. In total, the top ten clones hold roughly 6% of the sample. The sequences come from peripheral blood, collected on day 0 of AZD1222 vaccination. These receptors all stem from an adult in good health.

The rearrangement links TRBV10-3 to TRBJ1-5; D not certain. The CDR3 consists of 14 residues. Trimming shortened V by 4 bases and J by 6 bases, and 13 bases separated the two germline ends. CDR1 and CDR2 (germline): ENHRY, SYGVKD. CDR3 sequence (DNA): TGTGCCATCAGTGCGACGGATGGAGGTCAGCCCCAGCATTTT. It is translated as CAISATDGGQPQHF.

The chain joins TRBV5-1 to TRBJ2-3; no clear D gene. There are 16 residues in the CDR3. CDR1 is SGHRS, CDR2 YFSETQ, per germline. Between the trimmed V and J ends, which lost 0 bases and 3 bases, there was a span of 14 bases. The CDR3 coding sequence is TGCGCCAGCAGCTTGGGTTTCTCCTCTCGGACAGATACGCAGTATTTT. It encodes CASSLGFSSRTDTQYF.

V and J are TRBV3-1 (or the pseudogene TRBV3-2) and TRBJ1-2; no clear D. V was trimmed by 4 bases and J by 6 bases, leaving 12 bases between them. Germline CDR1 LGHDT, CDR2 YNNKEL (reference sequence). CDR3 length: 13 amino acids. CDR3 sequence (DNA): TGTGCCAGCAGCCCTTTTTACAGAGATGGCTACACCTTC. This encodes CASSPFYRDGYTF.

This clone is a singleton in its sample. The chain joins TRBV7-2 to TRBJ2-7; TRBD2 aligns across 7 bases. Germline CDR1 and CDR2: SGHTA and FQGNSA. V lost 4 bases to trimming and J lost 2 bases; unmatched junction nucleotides: 5. The CDR3 sequence is 14 residues long. The CDR3 DNA is TGTGCCAGCAGCTCGACTAGCCCTGCCTACGAGCAGTACTTC. Translated: CASSSTSPAYEQYF.

The J gene is TRBJ2-7, the V gene TRBV7-2; TRBD2 is a possible D gene (5 bases). V lost 2 bases and J lost 0, with 11 bases in between. This CDR3 comprises 15 residues. Germline CDR1 reads SGHTA; CDR2 reads FQGNSA. As DNA, the CDR3 is TGTGCCAGCAGCTTATTCCGGGGTCTCTCCTACGAGCAGTACTTC. Its protein is CASSLFRGLSYEQYF.

This clone is a singleton in its sample. J is TRBJ2-7 and V is TRBV5-4, with D unclear. Deletions cut 0 bases from V and 5 bases from J, with 6 bases between. CDR3 length: 12 amino acids. Germline V gives CDR1 SGHNT, CDR2 YYREEE (reference sequence). The CDR3 reads CASSLGGHEQYF. CDR3 in DNA: TGTGCCAGCAGCTTGGGCGGTCACGAGCAGTACTTC.

Here the CDR3 DNA reads TGCGCCAGCAGCTTATCTCCGGGATCCTCCTACGAGCAGTACTTC. The encoded protein is CASSLSPGSSYEQYF. The chain carries TRBV5-1 and TRBJ2-7, with TRBD2 as a possible D gene (5 bases). This CDR3 has 15 amino acids. The germline CDR1 and CDR2 sequences are SGHRS and YFSETQ. Deletions cut 2 bases from V and 0 bases from J, with 12 bases between.

The chain links TRBV19 to TRBJ2-7; D may be TRBD1 (5 bases). The CDR3 is 13 amino acids. V was shortened by 5 bases and J by 1 base, with 9 bases between the two germline ends. CDR1 and CDR2 from the germline V gene are LNHDA and SQIVND (reference sequence). The CDR3 spells CASSLQGSYEQYF. The CDR3 DNA reads TGTGCCAGTAGTCTTCAGGGTTCCTACGAGCAGTACTTC.

The CDR3 sequence: CASSFGGSQPQHF. The CDR3 DNA is TGTGCCAGCAGCTTTGGGGGAAGTCAGCCCCAGCATTTT. The V call is TRBV7-2, the J call TRBJ1-5; D perhaps matches TRBD1 (5 bases). CDR3 length: 13 residues. Trimming left V 3 bases short and J 6 bases short, with 9 bases between. The germline CDR1 and CDR2 sequences are SGHTA and FQGNSA.

V usage is TRBV5-4 and J usage is TRBJ1-2; D not certain. Trimming took off 0 bases at V and 5 bases at J, with 5 bases between the two ends. The CDR3 has 12 residues. Germline CDR1 reads SGHNT; CDR2 reads YYREEE (reference sequence). CDR3 in DNA: TGTGCCAGCAGCTTGGAAAAGTATGGCTACACCTTC. Protein sequence: CASSLEKYGYTF.

This chain uses TRBV7-9 with TRBJ1-2, with 10 bases aligning to TRBD1. V was pared by 5 bases and J by 10 bases, with 7 bases of the junction left unmatched. CDR3 size: 13 residues. Looked up from germline, CDR1 is SEHNR and CDR2 is FQNEAQ (reference sequence). The CDR3 sequence: CASSERQGAYYTF. The CDR3 DNA is TGTGCCAGCAGCGAGCGACAGGGGGCATACTACACCTTC.

The chain uses TRBV6-2 or TRBV6-3 and TRBJ1-5; tentative D call: TRBD1 (6 bases). Per germline, CDR1 MNHEY and CDR2 SVGEGT. Between the trimmed V and J ends, which lost 4 bases and 4 bases, there was a span of 23 bases. This CDR3 is built from 18 residues. The CDR3 DNA reads as TGTGCCAGCAGTTCACCGGGGGGCCGACAAGGGGGGAATCAGCCCCAGCATTTT. Translated, it gives CASSSPGGRQGGNQPQHF.

This chain joins TRBV28 and TRBJ2-2; TRBD2 aligns across 9 bases. V lost 7 bases and J lost 5; bases outside the gene matches: 8. The CDR3 contains 15 residues. CDR1 MDHEN and CDR2 SYDVKM come from the germline V gene. CDR3 DNA sequence: TGTGCCAGCATTATAGCGGGAGAGAGTACCGGGGAGCTGTTTTTT. Amino acid sequence: CASIIAGESTGELFF.

The gene calls are TRBV10-3 and TRBJ2-1; possible D gene TRBD2, 5 bases. The V end was cut by 8 bases, the J end by 6 bases, with 14 bases between. The CDR3 sequence is 13 residues long. Germline assignment: CDR1 ENHRY and CDR2 SYGVKD. The CDR3 DNA follows: TGTGCCATCTCATCTAGCCTCGGCAATGAGCAGTTCTTC. Translation gives CAISSSLGNEQFF.

This chain links TRBV28 with TRBJ1-4; D may be TRBD1 (6 bases). Germline CDR1 is MDHEN and CDR2 is SYDVKM. Between the trimmed V and J ends, which lost 7 bases and 2 bases, there was a span of 8 bases. This CDR3 comprises 13 residues. The CDR3 coding sequence is TGTGCCAGCACTGGGGGCACTAATGAAAAACTGTTTTTT. As protein: CASTGGTNEKLFF.

This chain connects TRBV12-3 or TRBV12-4 to TRBJ1-2, with D unresolved. The length of the CDR3 is 12 residues. Trimming left V 1 base short and J 7 bases short, with 7 bases between. The CDR3 coding sequence is TGTGCCAGCAGTTTAGAAAGAAGTGGCTACACCTTC. It is translated as CASSLERSGYTF.

The gene calls are TRBV3-1 (or the pseudogene TRBV3-2) and TRBJ1-2, with 8 nucleotides matching TRBD1. V lost 3 bases to trimming and J lost 12 bases; unmatched junction nucleotides: 6. Germline loops: CDR1 LGHDT, CDR2 YNNKEL (reference sequence). This CDR3 has 12 residues. CDR3 in DNA: TGTGCCAGCAGCCAGGGACAGGCTCGGCACACCTTC. Translation: CASSQGQARHTF.

This clone was recorded once. The chain combines TRBV19 with TRBJ1-5; 9 bases line up with TRBD1. This CDR3 comprises 15 residues. The germline V gene encodes CDR1 LNHDA and CDR2 SQIVND (reference sequence). With 3 bases clipped from V and 3 bases from J, the junction kept 3 bases outside the gene matches. CDR3 in DNA: TGTGCCAGTAGTATCGGGACAGGGTACAATCAGCCCCAGCATTTT. It codes for CASSIGTGYNQPQHF.

This chain connects TRBV4-1 to TRBJ1-1; perhaps TRBD1 as D (6 bases). Trimming cost V 1 base and J 7 bases, with 22 bases left between them. CDR1 and CDR2 (germline): MGHRA, YSYEKL. The CDR3 totals 17 residues. For the CDR3, the DNA is TGCGCCAGCAGCCAAGGAAGTCGGACAGTAATGACCAGTGAAGCTTTCTTT. This sequence encodes CASSQGSRTVMTSEAFF.

The V and J genes are TRBV4-3 and TRBJ1-1; 8 bases align to TRBD1. This CDR3 has 19 amino acids. V was pared by 0 bases and J by 5 bases, with 17 bases of the junction left unmatched. The V gene's germline CDR1 is LGHNA and CDR2 YSLEER. CDR3 in amino acids: CASSQESSGRGPGVTEAFF. CDR3 coding DNA: TGCGCCAGCAGCCAAGAATCATCTGGCAGGGGGCCCGGTGTAACTGAAGCTTTCTTT.

The chain uses TRBV28 and TRBJ1-2; 7 bases map to TRBD1. The length of the CDR3 is 15 residues. V lost 8 bases, J lost 4 bases, and 13 bases stayed unmatched. Germline V gene data show CDR1 as MDHEN and CDR2 as SYDVKM. CDR3 nucleotide sequence: TGTGCCAGCCGCAGGGGGGGCGGGACGGCCTATGGCTACACCTTC. It codes for CASRRGGGTAYGYTF.

V is TRBV19 and J is TRBJ1-5; maybe TRBD1 (5 bases). The CDR3 runs to 15 residues. V dropped 6 bases and J dropped 0 bases, with 12 bases sitting between them. CDR1 and CDR2 (germline): LNHDA, SQIVND (reference sequence). CDR3 protein: CASRARGNSNQPQHF. In nucleotides, the CDR3 is TGTGCCAGTAGGGCCCGGGGGAATAGCAATCAGCCCCAGCATTTT.

CDR3 coding DNA: TGTGCCAGCAGCTTTGGGACTAGCGCCACAGATACGCAGTATTTT. Translated: CASSFGTSATDTQYF. The chain combines TRBV5-8 with TRBJ2-3; TRBD2 agrees at 10 bases. Germline lookup yields CDR1 SGHTS and CDR2 YDEGEE. There are 15 residues in the CDR3. Trimming removed 2 bases from V and 2 bases from J; junction bases left unmatched: 2.

This sequence joins TRBV7-9 and TRBJ1-5, with TRBD1 identical over 7 bases. The germline gives CDR1 SEHNR, CDR2 FQNEAQ (reference sequence). This CDR3 is built from 16 residues. The V and J ends lost 0 bases and 3 bases, in that order; junction bases with no gene match: 5. DNA for the CDR3: TGTGCCAGCAGCTTAGCCGGGACAGAACTCAATCAGCCCCAGCATTTT. It is translated as CASSLAGTELNQPQHF.

The chain links TRBV30 to TRBJ2-1; TRBD1 is a possible D gene (6 bases). The V end was cut by 4 bases, the J end by 0 bases, with 10 bases between. Germline V lookup: CDR1 GTSNPN, CDR2 SVGIG (reference sequence). The CDR3 covers 14 residues. CDR3 region: CAWTQGSSYNEQFF. The CDR3 DNA reads as TGTGCCTGGACCCAGGGGAGCTCCTACAATGAGCAGTTCTTC.

The chain joins TRBV21-1 to TRBJ1-5; no check of the table's D call, TRBD1, against the DNA was made. TRBV21-1 is recorded as a pseudogene. The CDR3 sequence is 16 residues long. The DNA of the CDR3 is TGTGCCAGCAGCATTAGACAGACCTGGCGCAATCAGCCCCAGCATTTT. Translation gives CASSIRQTWRNQPQHF.

The CDR3 spells CASSPGTSGRDEQFF. The CDR3 DNA reads TGTGCCAGCAGTCCCGGGACTAGCGGGAGAGATGAGCAGTTCTTC. The chain couples TRBV6-2 or TRBV6-3 to TRBJ2-1, with 14 positions matching TRBD2. This CDR3 spans 15 amino acids. Germline V gives CDR1 MNHEY, CDR2 SVGEGT. With V trimmed by 5 bases and J by 8 bases, 5 bases remained unmatched.

V is TRBV27 and J is TRBJ1-4; D is ambiguous. V was cut by 5 bases and J by 3 bases, with 10 bases left in between. From germline, CDR1 is MNHEY and CDR2 SMNVEV (reference sequence). This CDR3 spans 14 amino acids. The CDR3 sequence is CASSVRTANEKLFF. CDR3 DNA sequence: TGTGCCAGCAGTGTCCGGACGGCTAATGAAAAACTGTTTTTT.

The V call is TRBV19, the J call TRBJ2-1; TRBD2 matches 8 bases. CDR3 length: 17 amino acids. The V gene end was trimmed by 4 bases and the J gene end by 4 bases; junction bases not matched to a gene: 12. The germline gives CDR1 LNHDA, CDR2 SQIVND (reference sequence). The CDR3 protein is CASSTQPGSGGYNEQFF. The CDR3 DNA reads TGTGCCAGTAGTACCCAGCCGGGAAGCGGGGGTTACAATGAGCAGTTCTTC.

The chain employs TRBV5-1 and TRBJ2-7, with 7 nucleotides matching TRBD1. The CDR3 length is 15 residues. Germline V gene sequence: CDR1 SGHRS, CDR2 YFSETQ. V lost 4 bases, J lost 2 bases, and 9 bases stayed unmatched. The CDR3 DNA reads TGCGCCAGCAGCCTCGGGGCAGGGGGTACCTACGAGCAGTACTTC. This sequence encodes CASSLGAGGTYEQYF.

The J gene is TRBJ2-1, the V gene TRBV27, with 12 bases fitting TRBD2. The CDR3 extends over 16 amino acids. Germline CDR1 is MNHEY and CDR2 is SMNVEV (reference sequence). Trimming cost V 4 bases and J 7 bases; bases outside gene matches: 8. CDR3 loop: CASSSPSGRATNEQFF. CDR3 coding DNA: TGTGCCAGCAGTTCCCCTAGCGGGAGGGCCACGAATGAGCAGTTCTTC.